Below, one T cell receptor (beta chain) is given with its context. Its antigen has not been determined. It has no much larger one-base neighbor in the sample; base qualities were not kept. The germline V gene gives CDR1 as SGHVT and CDR2 as SQSDAQ. From the cysteine up to the phenylalanine, the CDR3 has a length of 12 residues. This entry keeps only the CDR3 DNA: 36 bases, framed from base 1. V lost 5 bases and J lost 4 bases; the stretch between them is 9 bases long. Collaborating institutions collected whole blood in K2EDTA tubes following their own protocols. For TCRbeta analysis, collaborators shipped samples as frozen whole blood, isolated PBMCs, or DNA extracted from either of those sample types. The data originate from a study of blood T cell repertoires in COVID-19 (dated by TCRdb to 2020 to 2021). General notes on the study: Collaborator samples came from the United States, Italy and Spain and covered acute and convalescent phases of COVID-19. The prospective study material was composed of cDNA or gDNA derived from T cells, B-cell-depleted T cells, or PBMCs. The dataset comprised deeply sampled blood TCRbeta repertoires from subjects exposed to, actively infected with, or recovered from COVID-19. The repertoires were released in a freely available public database intended as a resource for research on the immune response to SARS-CoV-2. Samples were obtained from the ongoing ImmuneRACE study (first 160 participants) and from approximately 1,200 subjects provided by 6 global collaborators. A de-identified subject ID, COVID-19 status, age in years and sex were almost always included in the sample metadata. Where HLA class I and class II types were available, the types were taken from metadata supplied by the sample provider, not from assay-based typing.

TCRbeta CDR3 regions were amplified from genomic DNA using the immunoSEQ Assay, a bias-controlled multiplex PCR. Processing in the source paper ran as follows. The number of nucleated cells in each sample was estimated by amplification of reference gene primers within the assay. Sequence reads were collapsed and filtered to measure the absolute abundance of every unique TCRbeta CDR3 rearrangement. For each sample, productive Simpson clonality was calculated as the square root of Simpson's diversity index over productive rearrangements. Imported from immuneACCESS, the table was reduced by TCRdb to in-frame sequences with V and J called. These copies leave out some clones; in studies compared against another copy, an unresolved V gene accounts for under half, and the cause of the remainder is not known. Clone size and V and J calls were adopted from that table, with D and trimming inferred from the DNA. This sample gives some 270,000 clones in total; around nine tenths of them show up just once. The ten largest clonotypes hold over 8% of the sample.

The paper's findings and limits, for the study overall: The amount of clinical and demographic metadata varied by source and participant and was provided uncurated.

The chain links TRBV7-4 with TRBJ2-7; the D gene lacks a confident call. The sequence was collected from a man aged 35 to 55 with active or convalescent COVID-19. Sample: peripheral blood. The DNA sequence is given as TGTGCCAGCAGCCGCCCTAAGTACGAGCAGTACTTC. It encodes CASSRPKYEQYF.